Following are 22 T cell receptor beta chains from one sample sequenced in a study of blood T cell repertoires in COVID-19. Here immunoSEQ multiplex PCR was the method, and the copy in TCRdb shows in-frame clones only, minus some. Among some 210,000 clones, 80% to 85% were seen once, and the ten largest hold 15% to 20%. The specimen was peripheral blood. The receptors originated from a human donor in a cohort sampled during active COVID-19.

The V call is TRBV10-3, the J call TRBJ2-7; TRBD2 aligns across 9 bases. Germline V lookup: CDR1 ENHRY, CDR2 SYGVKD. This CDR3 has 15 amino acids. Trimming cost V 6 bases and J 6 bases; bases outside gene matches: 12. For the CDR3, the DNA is TGTGCCATCAGCTTTCTAGCGGGGCCGGGTATCGAGCAGTACTTC. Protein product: CAISFLAGPGIEQYF.

The CDR3 protein is CASSSQRKNEKLFF. CDR3 bases: TGTGCCAGCAGCTCACAGAGAAAAAATGAAAAACTGTTTTTT. This chain joins TRBV11-1 and TRBJ1-4; no definite D call. The CDR3 contains 14 residues. V shed 4 bases and J shed 5 bases, with 11 bases lying between them. The germline CDR1 and CDR2 sequences are SGHAT and FQDESV (reference sequence).

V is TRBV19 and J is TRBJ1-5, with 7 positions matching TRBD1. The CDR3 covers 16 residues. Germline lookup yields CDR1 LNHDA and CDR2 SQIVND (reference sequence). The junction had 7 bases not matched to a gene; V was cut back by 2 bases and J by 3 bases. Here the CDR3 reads CASSIPSTGINQPQHF. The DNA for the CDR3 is TGTGCCAGTAGTATACCATCGACAGGGATCAATCAGCCCCAGCATTTT.

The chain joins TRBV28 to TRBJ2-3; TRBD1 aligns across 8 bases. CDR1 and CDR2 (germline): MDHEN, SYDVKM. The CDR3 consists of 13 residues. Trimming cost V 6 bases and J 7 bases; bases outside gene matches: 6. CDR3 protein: CASSYQGANTQYF. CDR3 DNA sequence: TGTGCCAGCAGCTACCAGGGGGCGAATACGCAGTATTTT.

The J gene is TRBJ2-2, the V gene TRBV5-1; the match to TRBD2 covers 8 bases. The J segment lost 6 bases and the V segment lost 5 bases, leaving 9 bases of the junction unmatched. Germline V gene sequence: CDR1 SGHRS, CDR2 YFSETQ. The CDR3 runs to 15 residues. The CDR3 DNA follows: TGCGCCAGCAGTTTCAGCGGGAGTTTCGCCGGGGAGCTGTTTTTT. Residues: CASSFSGSFAGELFF. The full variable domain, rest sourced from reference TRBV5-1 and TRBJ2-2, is KAGVTQTPRYLIKTRGQQVTLSCSPISGHRSVSWYQQTPGQGLQFLFEYFSETQRNKGNFPGRFSGRQFSNSRSEMNVSTLELGDSALYLCASSFSGSFAGELFFGEGSRLTVL.

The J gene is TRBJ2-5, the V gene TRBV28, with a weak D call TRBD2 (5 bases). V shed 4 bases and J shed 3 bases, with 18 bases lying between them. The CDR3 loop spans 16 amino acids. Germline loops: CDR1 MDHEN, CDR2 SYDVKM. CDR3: CASSYPSSGYKETQYF. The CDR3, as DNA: TGTGCCAGCAGTTACCCGTCCAGCGGATATAAAGAGACCCAGTACTTC.

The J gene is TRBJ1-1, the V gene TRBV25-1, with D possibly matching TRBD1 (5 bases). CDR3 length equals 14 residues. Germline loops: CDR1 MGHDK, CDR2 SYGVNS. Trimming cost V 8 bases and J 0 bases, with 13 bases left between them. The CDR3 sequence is CASSQGLLNTEAFF. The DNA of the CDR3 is TGTGCCAGCTCCCAGGGACTATTGAACACTGAAGCTTTCTTT. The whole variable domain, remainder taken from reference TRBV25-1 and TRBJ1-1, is EADIYQTPRYLVIGTGKKITLECSQTMGHDKMYWYQQDPGMELHLIHYSYGVNSTEKGDLSSESTVSRIRTEHFPLTLESARPSHTSQYLCASSQGLLNTEAFFGQGTRLTVV.

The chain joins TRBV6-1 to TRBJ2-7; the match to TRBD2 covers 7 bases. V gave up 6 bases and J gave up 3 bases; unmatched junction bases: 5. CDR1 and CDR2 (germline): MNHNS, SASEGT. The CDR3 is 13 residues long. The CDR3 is CASRLPGGYEQYF. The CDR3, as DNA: TGTGCCAGCAGACTCCCGGGGGGCTACGAGCAGTACTTC.

CDR3 nucleotide sequence: TGCGCCAGCAGCTTGGGGCGGCCGTACCAAGAGACCCAGTACTTC. This gives the protein CASSLGRPYQETQYF. The chain carries TRBV5-1 and TRBJ2-5; D not resolved. V gave up 0 bases and J gave up 0 bases, with 9 bases separating them. The germline gives CDR1 SGHRS, CDR2 YFSETQ. The CDR3 consists of 15 residues.

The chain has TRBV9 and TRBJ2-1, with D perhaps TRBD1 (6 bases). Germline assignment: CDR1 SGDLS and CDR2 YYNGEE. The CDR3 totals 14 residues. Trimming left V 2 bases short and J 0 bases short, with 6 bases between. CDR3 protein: CASSVDSSYNEQFF. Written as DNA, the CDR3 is TGTGCCAGCAGCGTGGACAGCTCCTACAATGAGCAGTTCTTC.

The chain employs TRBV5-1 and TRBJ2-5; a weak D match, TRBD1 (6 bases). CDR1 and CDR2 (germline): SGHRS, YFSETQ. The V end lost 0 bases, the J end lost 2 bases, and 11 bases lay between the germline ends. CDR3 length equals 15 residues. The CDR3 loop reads CASSLVGGYQETQYF. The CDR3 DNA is TGCGCCAGCAGCTTGGTAGGGGGATATCAAGAGACCCAGTACTTC.

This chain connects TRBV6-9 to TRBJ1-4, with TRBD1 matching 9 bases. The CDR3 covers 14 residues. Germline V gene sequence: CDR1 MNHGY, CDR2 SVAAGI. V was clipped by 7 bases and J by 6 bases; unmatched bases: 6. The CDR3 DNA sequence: TGTGCCAGCACCCGGGACAGGGCGCATGAAAAACTGTTTTTT. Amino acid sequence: CASTRDRAHEKLFF.

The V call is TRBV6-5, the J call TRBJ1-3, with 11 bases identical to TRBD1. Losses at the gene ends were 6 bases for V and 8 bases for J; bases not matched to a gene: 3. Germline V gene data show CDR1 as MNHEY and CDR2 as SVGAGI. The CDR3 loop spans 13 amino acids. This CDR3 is CASRDRGLDTIYF. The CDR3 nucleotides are TGTGCCAGCAGGGACAGGGGGCTAGACACCATATATTTT.

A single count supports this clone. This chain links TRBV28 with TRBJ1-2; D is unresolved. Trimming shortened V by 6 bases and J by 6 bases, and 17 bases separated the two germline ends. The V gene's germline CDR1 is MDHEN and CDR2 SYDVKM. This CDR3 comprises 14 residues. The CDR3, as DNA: TGTGCCAGCAGGATGAGTTTTGGTATCGATGGCTACACCTTC. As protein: CASRMSFGIDGYTF.

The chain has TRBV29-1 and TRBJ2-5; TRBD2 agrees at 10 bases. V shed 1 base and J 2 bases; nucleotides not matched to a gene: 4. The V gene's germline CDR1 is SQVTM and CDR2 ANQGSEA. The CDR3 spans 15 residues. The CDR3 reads CSVEGLAGGQETQYF. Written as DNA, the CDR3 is TGCAGCGTTGAAGGGTTAGCGGGAGGACAAGAGACCCAGTACTTC. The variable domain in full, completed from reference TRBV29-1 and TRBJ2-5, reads SAVISQKPSRDICQRGTSLTIQCQVDSQVTMMFWYRQQPGQSLTLIATANQGSEATYESGFVIDKFPISRPNLTFSTLTVSNMSPEDSSIYLCSVEGLAGGQETQYFGPGTRLLVL.

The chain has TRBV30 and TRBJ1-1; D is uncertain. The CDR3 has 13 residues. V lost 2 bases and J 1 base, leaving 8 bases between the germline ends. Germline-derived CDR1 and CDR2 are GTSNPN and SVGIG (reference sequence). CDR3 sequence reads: CAWSHGGNTEAFF. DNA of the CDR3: TGTGCCTGGAGTCATGGAGGGAACACTGAAGCTTTCTTT.

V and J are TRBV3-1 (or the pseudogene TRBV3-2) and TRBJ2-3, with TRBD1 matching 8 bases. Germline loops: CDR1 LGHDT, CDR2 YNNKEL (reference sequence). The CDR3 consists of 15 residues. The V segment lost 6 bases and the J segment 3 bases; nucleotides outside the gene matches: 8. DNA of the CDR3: TGTGCCAGCAGACGTCAGGGGGCGCGAACAGATACGCAGTATTTT. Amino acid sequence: CASRRQGARTDTQYF.

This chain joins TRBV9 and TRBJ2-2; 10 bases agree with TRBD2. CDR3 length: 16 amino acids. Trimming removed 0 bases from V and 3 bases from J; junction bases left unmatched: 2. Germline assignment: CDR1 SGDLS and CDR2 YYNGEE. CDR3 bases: TGTGCCAGCAGCGTAGTAGCGGGGGGTTACACCGGGGAGCTGTTTTTT. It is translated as CASSVVAGGYTGELFF.

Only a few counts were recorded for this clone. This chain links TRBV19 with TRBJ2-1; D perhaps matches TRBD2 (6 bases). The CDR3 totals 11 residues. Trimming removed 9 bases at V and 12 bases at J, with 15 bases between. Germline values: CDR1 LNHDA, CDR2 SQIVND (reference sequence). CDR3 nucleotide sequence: TGTGCCAGCGGGGGTTTGGGATCGCAGTTCTTC. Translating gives CASGGLGSQFF.

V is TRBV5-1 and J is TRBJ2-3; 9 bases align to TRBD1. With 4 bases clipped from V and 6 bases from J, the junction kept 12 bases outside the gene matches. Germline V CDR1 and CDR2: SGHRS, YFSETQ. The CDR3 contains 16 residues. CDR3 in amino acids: CASSPEGGQGRDTQYF. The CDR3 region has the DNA TGCGCCAGCAGCCCAGAGGGGGGACAGGGTAGGGATACGCAGTATTTT.

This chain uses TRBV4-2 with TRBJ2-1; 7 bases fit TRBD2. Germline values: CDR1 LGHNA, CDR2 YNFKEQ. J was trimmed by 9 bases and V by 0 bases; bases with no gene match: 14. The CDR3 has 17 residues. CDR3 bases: TGTGCCAGCAGCCAAGAGGTAGGACTAGGGTGGGCTAGTGAGCAGTTCTTC. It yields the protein CASSQEVGLGWASEQFF.

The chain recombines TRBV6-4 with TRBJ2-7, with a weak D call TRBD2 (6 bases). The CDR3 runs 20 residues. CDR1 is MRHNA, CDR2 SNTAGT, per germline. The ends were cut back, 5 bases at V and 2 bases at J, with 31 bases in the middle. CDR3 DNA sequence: TGTGCCAGCAGTTCGAACCAAAGAGGCAGGGAGGCACCCGCGACCTACGAGCAGTACGTC. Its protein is CASSSNQRGREAPATYEQYV.